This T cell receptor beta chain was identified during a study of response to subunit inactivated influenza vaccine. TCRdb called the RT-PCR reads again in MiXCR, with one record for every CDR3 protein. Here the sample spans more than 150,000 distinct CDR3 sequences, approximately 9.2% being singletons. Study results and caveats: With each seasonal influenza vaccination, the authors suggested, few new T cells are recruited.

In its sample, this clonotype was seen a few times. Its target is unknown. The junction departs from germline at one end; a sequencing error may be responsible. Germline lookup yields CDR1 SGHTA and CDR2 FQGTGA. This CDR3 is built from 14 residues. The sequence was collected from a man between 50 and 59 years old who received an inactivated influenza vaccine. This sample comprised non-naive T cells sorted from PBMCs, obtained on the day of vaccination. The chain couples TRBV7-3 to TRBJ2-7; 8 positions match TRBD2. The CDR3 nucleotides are TGTGCCAGCAGCCTAACGGGGGGGAGTTGGGAGCAGTACTTC. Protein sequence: CASSLTGGSWEQYF.